Here is one T cell receptor beta chain with its context. The data were taken from a study of blood T cell repertoires in COVID-19. Trimming took off 0 bases at V and 1 base at J, with 10 bases between the two ends. The germline V gene has CDR1 SGHKS and CDR2 YYEKEE (reference sequence). The CDR3 has 15 amino acids. Produced via immunoSEQ multiplex PCR; TCRdb's table is partial and in-frame only. The table shows approximately 350,000 clones, with about 86% occurring only once. Sequenced input: peripheral blood. This TCR was recovered from a man aged 25-45 years with active or convalescent COVID-19. The gene calls are TRBV5-5 and TRBJ1-1; D may be TRBD1 (5 bases). CDR3 DNA: TGTGCCAGCAGCTTGGCCCCAGGGTCGAACACTGAAGCTTTCTTT. Its translation is CASSLAPGSNTEAFF.